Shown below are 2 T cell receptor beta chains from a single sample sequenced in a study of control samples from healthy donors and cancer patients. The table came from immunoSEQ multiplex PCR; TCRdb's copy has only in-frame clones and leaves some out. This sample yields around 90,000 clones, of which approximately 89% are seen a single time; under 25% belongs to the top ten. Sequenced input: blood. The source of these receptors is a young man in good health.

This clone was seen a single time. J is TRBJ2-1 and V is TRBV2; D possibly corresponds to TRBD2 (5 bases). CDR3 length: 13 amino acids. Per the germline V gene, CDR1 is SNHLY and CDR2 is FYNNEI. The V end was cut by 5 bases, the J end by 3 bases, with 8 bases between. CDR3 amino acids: CASSLTSYNEQFF. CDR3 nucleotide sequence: TGTGCCAGCAGTCTTACTAGCTACAATGAGCAGTTCTTC.

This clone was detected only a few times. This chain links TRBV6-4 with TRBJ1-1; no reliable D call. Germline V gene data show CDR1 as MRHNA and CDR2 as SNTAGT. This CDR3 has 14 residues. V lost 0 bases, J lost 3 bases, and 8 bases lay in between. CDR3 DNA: TGTGCCAGCAGTGACTCGTCTGGGGACACTGAAGCTTTCTTT. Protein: CASSDSSGDTEAFF.